This TCR beta chain is from a study of blood T cells in healthy people across ages. The trim removed 2 bases at V and 0 bases at J, leaving 10 bases unmatched. The CDR3 spans 19 residues. Looked up from germline, CDR1 is LGHNA and CDR2 is YSLEER. A J-beta primer mix and a sample-barcoded 5' primer were used in a second PCR of roughly 6 to 11 cycles. Each of the cDNA molecules was tagged by a template-switch adaptor with 12 random nucleotides. In TCRdb, the 5' RACE reads were re-called with MiXCR into one record per CDR3 protein. Of fewer than 2 million distinct CDR3 sequences in the sample, approximately 40% were seen once. Study-wide findings and caveats: Shifts in expanded clonotypes may have been confounded by donor CMV status, which was unknown.

In regard to this clonotype: Its antigen is unidentified.

This chain connects TRBV4-3 to TRBJ2-5; 12 bases align to TRBD2. The origin of this receptor is a human donor in good health. Sequencing used blood. CDR3: CASSQYTSGGLMYQETQYF. In DNA form, the CDR3 reads TGCGCCAGCAGCCAATATACTAGCGGGGGGCTGATGTACCAAGAGACCCAGTACTTC.